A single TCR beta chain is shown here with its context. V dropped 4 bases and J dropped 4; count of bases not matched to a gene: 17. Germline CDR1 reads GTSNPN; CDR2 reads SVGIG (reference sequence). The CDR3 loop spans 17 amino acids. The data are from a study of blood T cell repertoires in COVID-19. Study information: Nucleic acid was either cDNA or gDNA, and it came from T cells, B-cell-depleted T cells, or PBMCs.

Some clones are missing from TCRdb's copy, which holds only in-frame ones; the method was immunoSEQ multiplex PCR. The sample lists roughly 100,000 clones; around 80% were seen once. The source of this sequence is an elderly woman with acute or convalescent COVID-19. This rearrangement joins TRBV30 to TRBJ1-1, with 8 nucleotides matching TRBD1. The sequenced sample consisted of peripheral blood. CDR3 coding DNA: TGTGCCTGGACCCCACTGGGGGCAGGGGGCGCGGGCACTGAAGCTTTCTTT. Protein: CAWTPLGAGGAGTEAFF.